A selection of T cell receptor beta chains follows, all from one sample in a study of blood T cells in healthy people across ages. TCRdb used MiXCR to reprocess the 5' RACE reads, holding one entry per CDR3 protein. Of 600,000 to 850,000 distinct CDR3 sequences listed, about 42% were seen once; the top ten hold about 20%. Sequencing used blood. Source of these receptors: a woman aged 55-70 years in good health. The conserved cysteine and the conserved F or W are not part of the CDR3 here. The order of the fields is CDR3 protein, J gene, V gene, D gene, clone size. A D gene is named only where the DNA matches it firmly. The size entry is marked missing in some rows and otherwise reads once, few, many or a size class.

ASSRTASYNSPLH,TRBJ1-6,TRBV27,-,-
ASSQSPGTGGTDTQY,TRBJ2-3,TRBV4-2,-,-
ASSLWTGSTEAF,TRBJ1-1,TRBV11-1,TRBD1,-
ASSSPRTSGRGVTDTQY,TRBJ2-3,TRBV7-2,TRBD2,-
ASSQGGASAYNEQY,-,TRBV4-2,-,-
ASRSARTGFSEQY,TRBJ2-7,TRBV5-1,TRBD1,-
ASIGGYTGELF,TRBJ2-2,TRBV6-1,-,few
ASGLVSGTQVANEKLF,TRBJ1-4,TRBV12-5,-,-
ASSSYRGQTEAF,TRBJ1-1,TRBV7-2,TRBD1,-
ASSEAQARSHEQF,TRBJ2-1,TRBV2,-,-
ASSFAASGRGTDTQY,TRBJ2-3,TRBV5-5,TRBD2,-
ASSQAQTSGYSYEQY,TRBJ2-7,TRBV4-2,TRBD2,-
ASRGGSYFFGYNEQF,TRBJ2-1,TRBV5-8,-,few
ASTTAGPCEQY,TRBJ2-7,TRBV6-4,TRBD2,once
ASSGVNSYNEQF,TRBJ2-1,TRBV4-3,-,many
ASSLFETQY,TRBJ2-5,TRBV12-3/TRBV12-4,-,many
ATSAWDTYEQF,TRBJ2-1,TRBV24-1,-,-
ASSEAWRGLFTDTQY,TRBJ2-3,TRBV6-1,-,-
ASSQNRANQPQH,TRBJ1-5,TRBV3-1,-,-
ASSQGLVHPPDTQY,TRBJ2-3,TRBV14,-,few
ASSPRGREQF,TRBJ2-1,TRBV7-2,-,-
TSNLRGGGETQY,-,TRBV7-8,TRBD2,-
ASSQGASGNTEAF,TRBJ1-1,TRBV27,-,-
ASSEGLAGETQY,TRBJ2-5,TRBV2,TRBD2,few
SASPVSSLLGYEQY,TRBJ2-7,TRBV20-1,-,-
ASSFNMGRVEQY,TRBJ2-7,TRBV7-2,-,-
ASRFQGETEAF,TRBJ1-1,TRBV7-8,TRBD1,-
ASGPGVWDTEAF,TRBJ1-1,TRBV11-2,-,-
ASSEVSGLAGRGNEQF,TRBJ2-1,TRBV2,TRBD2,-
ASSEVGGQF,TRBJ2-1,TRBV6-1,-,-
ASSVGASGGEETQY,TRBJ2-5,TRBV9,TRBD2,-
ASSFREEGGTDTQY,TRBJ2-3,TRBV5-4,-,few
ASSWGTGRDQPQH,TRBJ1-5,TRBV7-2,TRBD1,-
ASSQGLGLTGELF,TRBJ2-2,TRBV4-3,-,-
SVGYSYNEQF,TRBJ2-1,TRBV29-1,-,once
ASSLGTGERAKNIQY,TRBJ2-4,TRBV7-9,-,few
ASNPSAGETETQY,TRBJ2-5,TRBV28,TRBD2,many
ASALGARGYT,TRBJ1-2,TRBV7-9,-,-
ASSYGQVKNEQY,TRBJ2-7,TRBV6-5,-,-
AIGAGQQETQY,TRBJ2-5,TRBV10-3,-,few
AGSFPTGEETQY,TRBJ2-5,TRBV7-9,TRBD1,once
SVGRAGYEQY,TRBJ2-7,TRBV29-1,-,once
ASRTGQGRDQPQH,TRBJ1-5,TRBV6-2/TRBV6-3,-,few
ASSPSASAANYSYT,TRBJ1-2,TRBV7-8,-,-
AISESSSTDTQY,TRBJ2-3,TRBV10-3,-,few